A selection of T cell receptor beta chains follows, all from one sample in a study of shared clonotypes between healthy human individuals. The method was immunoSEQ multiplex PCR; TCRdb's version includes in-frame clones alone and lacks a portion of them. Among millions of clones listed, 85% to 95% were seen once. The sequencing input was naive CD4+ T cells sorted from blood. These TCRs come from a young man in good health. Both conserved end residues are part of each CDR3. D genes are given only for firm matches. Only part of the rows carry a size: once, few, many, or a class if the clone is expanded.

j_call clone_size v_call d_call cdr3_length cdr3_aa cdr3_nt
TRBJ2-5 . TRBV5-1 . 14 CASSIGGGQETQYF TGCGCCAGCAGCATAGGAGGGGGGCAGGAGACCCAGTACTTC
TRBJ2-4 . TRBV6-6 . 15 CASSYRDLAKNIQYF TGTGCCAGCAGTTACAGGGATCTAGCCAAAAACATTCAGTACTTC
TRBJ1-2 . TRBV6-6 . 12 CASSPAGYGYTF TGTGCCAGCAGCCCTGCTGGCTATGGCTACACCTTC
TRBJ2-7 . TRBV18 TRBD2 14 CASSPSGSGYEQYF TGTGCCAGCTCACCATCGGGTAGCGGGTACGAGCAGTACTTC
TRBJ1-2 . TRBV2 . 13 CASSEERGGSYTF TGTGCCAGCAGTGAGGAAAGGGGGGGTAGCTACACCTTC
TRBJ2-4 . TRBV18 . 16 CASSPGMEAGKNIQYF TGTGCCAGCTCACCAGGGATGGAGGCTGGCAAAAACATTCAGTACTTC
TRBJ1-2 . TRBV15 . 13 CATSRDYQYGYTF TGTGCCACCAGCAGAGATTACCAGTATGGCTACACCTTC
TRBJ2-5 . TRBV11-2 TRBD2 14 CASSLAGGRETQYF TGTGCCAGCAGCTTAGCGGGGGGGCGGGAGACCCAGTACTTC
TRBJ1-1 . TRBV4-2 . 14 CASSQGAVNTEAFF TGTGCCAGCAGCCAAGGAGCAGTGAACACTGAAGCTTTCTTT
TRBJ2-2 . TRBV5-1 TRBD1 15 CASSLGTGSTGELFF TGCGCCAGCAGCTTGGGGACAGGGTCCACCGGGGAGCTGTTTTTT
TRBJ2-5 . TRBV27 . 16 CASSPRPSQGKETQYF TGTGCCAGCAGCCCTCGACCCAGTCAGGGGAAGGAGACCCAGTACTTC
TRBJ2-3 . TRBV30 . 12 CAWSKGMDTQYF TGTGCCTGGAGTAAGGGTATGGATACGCAGTATTTT
TRBJ1-1 . TRBV4-1 . 13 CASSWGMNTEAFF TGCGCCAGCAGCTGGGGCATGAACACTGAAGCTTTCTTT
TRBJ2-7 . TRBV28 . 11 CASSPHWEQYF TGTGCCAGCAGTCCCCATTGGGAGCAGTACTTC
TRBJ1-5 . TRBV30 TRBD1 14 CAWSLTGRNQPQHF TGTGCCTGGAGCTTGACAGGGCGCAATCAGCCCCAGCATTTT
TRBJ2-1 . TRBV6-1 TRBD1 15 CASSEEGASYNEQFF TGTGCCAGCAGTGAAGAGGGGGCGTCCTACAATGAGCAGTTCTTC
TRBJ1-3 . TRBV9 . 15 CASSVGTISGNTIYF TGTGCCAGCAGCGTAGGGACTATCTCTGGAAACACCATATATTTT
TRBJ1-5 . TRBV2 TRBD1 14 CASSVGQRYQPQHF TGTGCCAGCAGCGTGGGACAGCGATATCAGCCCCAGCATTTT
TRBJ1-2 . TRBV19 . 14 CASSWQKANYGYTF TGTGCCAGTAGTTGGCAGAAAGCTAACTATGGCTACACCTTC
TRBJ2-3 . TRBV9 TRBD2 16 CASSSRTSGNTDTQYF TGTGCCAGCAGCTCACGGACTAGCGGGAATACAGATACGCAGTATTTT
TRBJ2-6 . TRBV7-9 . 15 CASSFLSSGANVLTF TGTGCCAGCAGCTTTTTGAGCTCTGGGGCCAACGTCCTGACTTTC
TRBJ2-1 . TRBV6-6 . 14 CASSYGLGVYEQFF TGTGCCAGCAGTTACGGGCTCGGAGTATATGAGCAGTTCTTC
TRBJ2-3 . TRBV29-1 . 16 CSVVPDQLTSTDTQYF TGCAGCGTTGTACCAGACCAACTAACTAGCACAGATACGCAGTATTTT
TRBJ1-6 . TRBV5-6 . 15 CASSLGQYYNSPLHF TGTGCCAGCAGCTTGGGACAGTACTATAATTCACCCCTCCACTTT
TRBJ2-3 . TRBV6-4 . 13 CASSDSHTDTQYF TGTGCCAGCAGTGACTCACACACAGATACGCAGTATTTT
TRBJ1-4 . TRBV6-1 . 13 CAARGANNEKLFF TGTGCCGCCCGGGGCGCCAATAATGAAAAACTGTTTTTT
TRBJ2-3 . TRBV7-7 . 13 CASSLVCADTQYF TGTGCTAGCAGCTTAGTTTGCGCAGATACGCAGTATTTT
TRBJ2-7 . TRBV11-2 . 16 CASSLESGPVKYEQYF TGTGCCAGCAGCTTAGAATCGGGCCCGGTAAAATACGAGCAGTACTTC
TRBJ2-2 once TRBV5-4 . 14 CASTSRGLAGELFF TGTGCCAGCACCTCGAGGGGGTTAGCCGGGGAGCTGTTTTTT
TRBJ1-2 . TRBV29-1 . 11 CSVGEGQGYTF TGCAGCGTTGGGGAGGGCCAGGGCTACACCTTC
TRBJ2-7 . TRBV30 . 11 CAWSRQEDLYF TGTGCCTGGAGTCGGCAGGAAGATTTGTACTTC
TRBJ2-2 once TRBV19 . 16 CASSILGTTNTGELFF TGTGCCAGTAGTATATTAGGGACGACGAACACCGGGGAGCTGTTTTTT
TRBJ1-1 few TRBV30 . 12 CAWNLVNTEAFF TGTGCCTGGAACCTGGTTAACACTGAAGCTTTCTTT
TRBJ2-3 . TRBV18 . 17 CASSPSGLGSGTDTQYF TGTGCCAGCTCACCCTCGGGGTTAGGATCGGGCACAGATACGCAGTATTTT
TRBJ1-4 . TRBV7-9 . 15 CASSLDRTTNEKLFF TGTGCCAGCAGCCTGGACAGAACAACTAATGAAAAACTGTTTTTT
TRBJ1-4 . TRBV5-1 . 13 CASAAGLNEKLFF TGCGCCAGCGCAGCGGGTCTTAATGAAAAACTGTTTTTT
TRBJ1-6 . TRBV6-6 TRBD1 16 CASSYWRQGGDSPLHF TGTGCCAGCAGTTACTGGAGACAGGGTGGAGATTCACCCCTCCACTTT
TRBJ1-2 . TRBV7-8 . 15 CASSFDGAGSYGYTF TGTGCCAGCAGCTTTGATGGGGCGGGGAGCTATGGCTACACCTTC
TRBJ1-6 . TRBV9 . 15 CASSVQGFGGSPLHF TGTGCCAGCAGCGTTCAGGGGTTCGGTGGTTCACCCCTCCACTTT
TRBJ2-1 . TRBV9 TRBD2 19 CASSVREGSGRPGYNEQFF TGTGCCAGCAGCGTAAGGGAAGGTAGCGGGAGGCCAGGGTACAATGAGCAGTTCTTC
TRBJ2-2 . TRBV2 . 13 CASSVARTGELFF TGTGCCAGCAGTGTTGCCAGGACCGGGGAGCTGTTTTTT
TRBJ2-7 . TRBV10-3 . 13 CAIKGKRGDEQYF TGTGCCATCAAAGGGAAGAGAGGAGACGAGCAGTACTTC
TRBJ2-1 . TRBV7-7 . 17 CASSLAVSALPDNEQFF TGTGCTAGCAGCTTAGCAGTGTCGGCCCTCCCAGACAATGAGCAGTTCTTC
TRBJ2-7 . TRBV27 . 13 CASSRMSSYEQYF TGTGCCAGCAGCCGGATGAGCTCCTACGAGCAGTACTTC
TRBJ2-7 . TRBV9 . 14 CASSALDGSYEQYF TGTGCCAGCAGCGCCCTCGACGGATCATACGAGCAGTACTTC
TRBJ2-7 . TRBV14 TRBD1 18 CASAGGQGVYRGTYEQYF TGTGCCAGCGCCGGGGGACAGGGGGTTTATCGGGGCACCTACGAGCAGTACTTC
TRBJ1-2 . TRBV29-1 . 12 CSVGGRGYGYTF TGCAGCGTTGGCGGGCGGGGCTATGGCTACACCTTC
TRBJ2-1 once TRBV20-1 . 11 CSARADNEQFF TGCAGTGCTAGGGCTGACAATGAGCAGTTCTTC
TRBJ1-5 . TRBV19 . 16 CASSTSGTSSNQPQHF TGTGCCAGTAGTACTTCAGGGACCTCTAGCAATCAGCCCCAGCATTTT
TRBJ2-3 . TRBV27 . 17 CASSFTGSGGATDTQYF TGTGCCAGCAGTTTTACGGGTTCTGGCGGGGCCACAGATACGCAGTATTTT
TRBJ1-1 once TRBV18 . 15 CASSPAQTLAIEAFF TGTGCCAGCTCACCGGCTCAAACTCTGGCTATTGAAGCTTTCTTT